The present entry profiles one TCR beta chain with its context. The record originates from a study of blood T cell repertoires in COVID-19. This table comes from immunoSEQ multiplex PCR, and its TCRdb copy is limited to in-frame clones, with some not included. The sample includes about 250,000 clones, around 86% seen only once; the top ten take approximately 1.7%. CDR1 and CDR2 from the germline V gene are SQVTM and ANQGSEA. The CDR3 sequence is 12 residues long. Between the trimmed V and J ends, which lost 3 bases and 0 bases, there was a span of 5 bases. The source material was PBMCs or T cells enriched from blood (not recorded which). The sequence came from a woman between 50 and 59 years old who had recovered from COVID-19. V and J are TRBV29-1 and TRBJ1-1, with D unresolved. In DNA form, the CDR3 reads TGCAGCGTTGACCTATTGAACACTGAAGCTTTCTTT. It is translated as CSVDLLNTEAFF.